The present T cell receptor (beta chain) was sequenced within a study of T cell repertoires in cytomegalovirus infection. The overall study: Both recently identified HLA-C-restricted and well-studied HLA-B-restricted CMV epitopes were used in the study. Public TCR beta signatures indicated both CMV infection and matching HLA type. Regarding the study as a whole: Cumulative frequency of public TCR beta families picked out carriers of CMV plus the relevant HLA.

A note on this clonotype: Its antigen remains unknown.

In TCRdb, the reads were re-called with MiXCR into one record per CDR3 protein. Here the sample spans about 270,000 distinct CDR3 sequences, under 25% being singletons. This clonotype originated in a human donor in good health (CMV status not recorded). Some clones in this sample may be carry-over from other donors' samples. The sequencing here drew on cultured PBMCs, taken from culture after CMV antigen stimulation.

Written as DNA, the CDR3 is TGTGCCAGCAGTGCCCTGGGGACTGCTCGCACAGATACGCAGTATTTT. Translation: CASSALGTARTDTQYF. The genes are TRBV6-1 and TRBJ2-3; TRBD2 might be the D (6 bases). Germline-derived CDR1 and CDR2 are MNHNS and SASEGT. This CDR3 is 16 amino acids long. Between the trimmed V and J ends, which lost 4 bases and 1 base, there was a span of 15 bases.